This T cell receptor (beta chain) was profiled in a study of blood T cell repertoires in COVID-19. The V end was cut by 4 bases, the J end by 1 base, with 11 bases between. This CDR3 has 15 residues. In germline, CDR1 is MGHDK, CDR2 SYGVNS. In the original analysis: Researchers report that nucleated cell counts were estimated from reference gene primer amplification. Sequenced by immunoSEQ multiplex PCR; TCRdb stores in-frame clones only, minus some. The D gene and trimming were derived from the DNA, and the V and J assignments and clone size from that table. Seen here are 35,000 to 45,000 clones, over 65% observed once, and the top ten hold approximately 16%.

The sequence derives from a man between 65 and 85 years old with acute or convalescent COVID-19. The sequenced sample consisted of peripheral blood. This rearrangement joins TRBV25-1 to TRBJ2-1; a possible D gene is TRBD1 (5 bases). CDR3 residues: CASSVAGSSYNEQFF. The CDR3 DNA is TGTGCCAGCAGTGTTGCAGGGTCATCCTACAATGAGCAGTTCTTC.